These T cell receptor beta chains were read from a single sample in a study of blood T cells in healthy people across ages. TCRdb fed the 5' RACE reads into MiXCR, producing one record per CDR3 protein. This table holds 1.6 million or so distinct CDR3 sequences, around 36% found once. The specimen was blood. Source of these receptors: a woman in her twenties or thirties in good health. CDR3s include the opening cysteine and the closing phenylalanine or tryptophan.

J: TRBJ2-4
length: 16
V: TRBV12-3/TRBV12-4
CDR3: CASRPNKHGAKNIQYF

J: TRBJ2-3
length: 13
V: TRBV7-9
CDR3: CANSRTGTDTQYF

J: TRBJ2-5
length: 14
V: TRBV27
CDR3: CASKVSAEMGTQYF

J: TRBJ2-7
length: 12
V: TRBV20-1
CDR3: CSARRQGREQYF

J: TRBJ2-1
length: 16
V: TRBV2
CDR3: CASRKSPAVDYNEQFF

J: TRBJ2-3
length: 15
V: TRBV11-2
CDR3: CASSLSGRYKDTQYF

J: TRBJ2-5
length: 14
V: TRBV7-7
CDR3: CASSLDRDGREQYF

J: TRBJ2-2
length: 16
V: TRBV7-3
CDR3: CASSLNAGEYTGELFF

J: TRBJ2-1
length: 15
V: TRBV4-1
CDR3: CASSQERTGYNEQFF

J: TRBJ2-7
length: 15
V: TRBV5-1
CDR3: CASSFNGGGGYEQYF

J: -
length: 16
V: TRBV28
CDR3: CASSLPAFAWNYEQYF

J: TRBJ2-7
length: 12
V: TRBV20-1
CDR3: CSTSGGFYEQYF

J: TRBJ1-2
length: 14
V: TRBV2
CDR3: CASRPPPGSHGYTF

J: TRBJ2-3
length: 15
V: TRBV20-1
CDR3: CSAPGTSGFTDTQYF

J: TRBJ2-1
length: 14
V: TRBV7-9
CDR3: CASTEEGGVNEQFF

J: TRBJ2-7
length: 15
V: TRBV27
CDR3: CASSRAGSGSYEQYF